Following are 30 T cell receptor beta chains from one sample sequenced in a study of a mutant IDH1 vaccine in newly diagnosed glioma. Indicated time point: baseline, week 1 (first vaccination visit). Described treatment: pre-vaccination baseline after standard-of-care therapy. Clones were read by immunoSEQ multiplex PCR, and TCRdb kept only the in-frame ones, dropping some. This table holds about 67,000 clones, over 70% found once. This sample comprised peripheral blood mononuclear cells (PBMCs), obtained from a glioma patient treated with radiotherapy, temozolomide or both. Receptors were obtained from a woman younger than 35 with glioma. Some clones in this sample may be carry-over from other donors' samples.

The gene calls are TRBV5-6 and TRBJ2-2; D call uncertain. This CDR3 has 12 amino acids. Trimming took 3 bases from V and 6 from J, leaving 6 bases between them. Germline CDR1 and CDR2: SGHDT and YYEEEE. CDR3 amino acids: CASSSPAGELFF. The CDR3 DNA follows: TGTGCCAGCAGCTCCCCGGCCGGGGAGCTGTTTTTT.

This rearrangement joins TRBV28 to TRBJ1-6; D ambiguous. This CDR3 has 14 residues. Trimming removed 2 bases at V and 10 bases at J, with 12 bases between. The germline V gene has CDR1 MDHEN and CDR2 SYDVKM. CDR3 nucleotides: TGTGCCAGCAGTTTAGTCCCGACACAGTCACCCCTCCACTTT. It is translated as CASSLVPTQSPLHF.

This clone was recorded a few times. The V gene is TRBV5-4, the J gene TRBJ1-2; the D is unclear. Looked up from germline, CDR1 is SGHNT and CDR2 is YYREEE (reference sequence). Trimming pared 0 bases from V and 8 bases from J, leaving 17 bases between. This CDR3 contains 15 residues. DNA for the CDR3: TGTGCCAGCAGCTTGGGCCCCAGGACGGGAGGAGGCTACACCTTC. Protein sequence: CASSLGPRTGGGYTF.

This clone came up once. The chain combines TRBV6-1 with TRBJ2-7; TRBD2 agrees at 8 bases. The CDR3 loop spans 14 amino acids. The trim removed 2 bases at V and 0 bases at J, leaving 0 bases unmatched. Germline CDR1 reads MNHNS; CDR2 reads SASEGT. CDR3 sequence reads: CASSETSGSYEQYF. The CDR3 nucleotides are TGTGCCAGCAGTGAAACTAGCGGCTCCTACGAGCAGTACTTC.

This clone was seen a handful of times. The chain employs TRBV11-1 and TRBJ1-5, with TRBD1 identical over 12 bases. V dropped 4 bases and J dropped 5; count of bases not matched to a gene: 3. The CDR3 sequence is 15 residues long. The germline V gene has CDR1 SGHAT and CDR2 FQDESV (reference sequence). The CDR3 sequence: CASSSGQGADQPQHF. The CDR3, as DNA: TGTGCCAGCAGCTCGGGACAGGGGGCCGATCAGCCCCAGCATTTT. Complete variable domain (other parts from reference TRBV11-1 and TRBJ1-5): EAEVAQSPRYKITEKSQAVAFWCDPISGHATLYWYRQILGQGPELLVQFQDESVVDDSQLPKDRFSAERLKGVDSTLKIQPAELGDSAMYLCASSSGQGADQPQHFGDGTRLSIL.

This chain connects TRBV18 to TRBJ2-7; 7 nucleotides line up with TRBD1. The CDR3 contains 14 residues. The V segment lost 0 bases and the J segment 6 bases; nucleotides outside the gene matches: 5. Per germline, CDR1 KGHSH and CDR2 LQKENI. Written as DNA, the CDR3 is TGTGCCAGCTCACCACCCACAGGGGATTCCGAGCAGTACTTC. This gives the protein CASSPPTGDSEQYF.

This sequence joins TRBV11-3 and TRBJ1-2; D may be TRBD1 (5 bases). V lost 2 bases and J lost 3, with 13 bases in between. CDR3 length: 15 residues. Germline V gives CDR1 SGHNT, CDR2 YENEEA. The CDR3 bases are TGTGCCAGCAGCTTAAGGCAGGGAGGGGACTATGGCTACACCTTC. Protein product: CASSLRQGGDYGYTF. The full variable domain, with the rest looked up from reference TRBV11-3 and TRBJ1-2, is EAGVVQSPRYKIIEKKQPVAFWCNPISGHNTLYWYLQNLGQGPELLIRYENEEAVDDSQLPKDRFSAERLKGVDSTLKIQPAELGDSAVYLCASSLRQGGDYGYTFGSGTRLTVV.

This chain joins TRBV19 and TRBJ2-3; 9 nucleotides align to TRBD2. This CDR3 comprises 16 residues. J was trimmed by 4 bases and V by 7 bases; bases with no gene match: 12. Germline V gene sequence: CDR1 LNHDA, CDR2 SQIVND (reference sequence). As DNA, the CDR3 is TGTGCCAGTACCCCCAGGGGTAGCGGGAGATCAGATACGCAGTATTTT. Amino acids: CASTPRGSGRSDTQYF.

The chain recombines TRBV29-1 with TRBJ2-1; the match to TRBD1 covers 7 bases. J was trimmed by 6 bases and V by 1 base; bases with no gene match: 0. The germline V gene encodes CDR1 SQVTM and CDR2 ANQGSEA. The CDR3 is made up of 12 amino acids. The chain's CDR3 is CSVEAGGNEQFF. CDR3 sequence (DNA): TGCAGCGTTGAAGCAGGGGGCAATGAGCAGTTCTTC.

This chain connects TRBV4-2 to TRBJ2-2; 10 bases align to TRBD2. The CDR3 totals 18 residues. Per germline, CDR1 LGHNA and CDR2 YNFKEQ. Trimming cost V 0 bases and J 0 bases; bases outside gene matches: 4. CDR3 nucleotides: TGTGCCAGCAGCCAAGATGGGCTAGCGGGAGCGAACACCGGGGAGCTGTTTTTT. Translated: CASSQDGLAGANTGELFF.

This sequence joins TRBV21-1 and TRBJ1-1; the DNA was not used to check the table's D call, TRBD1. TRBV21-1 represents a pseudogene. The CDR3 extends over 16 amino acids. The CDR3 reads CASSKVSGHKHTEAFF. The CDR3 nucleotides are TGTGCCAGCAGCAAAGTCTCCGGACACAAGCACACTGAAGCTTTCTTT.

This chain joins TRBV27 and TRBJ1-1; 7 nucleotides align to TRBD1. The V and J ends lost 1 base and 3 bases, in that order; junction bases with no gene match: 5. Germline V lookup: CDR1 MNHEY, CDR2 SMNVEV (reference sequence). CDR3 length equals 15 residues. CDR3 coding DNA: TGTGCCAGCAGTTTATGGACAGGAGGGGACACTGAAGCTTTCTTT. This encodes CASSLWTGGDTEAFF.

This chain joins TRBV18 and TRBJ1-1, with D possibly TRBD1 on 5 matching bases. This CDR3 spans 15 amino acids. The V end was cut by 3 bases, the J end by 1 base, with 12 bases between. CDR1 and CDR2 from the germline V gene are KGHSH and LQKENI. As DNA, the CDR3 is TGTGCCAGCTCACCCCCTGGGGCGGCGAACACTGAAGCTTTCTTT. Residues: CASSPPGAANTEAFF.

The V call is TRBV29-1, the J call TRBJ2-1; possible D gene TRBD1, 6 bases. CDR1 SQVTM and CDR2 ANQGSEA come from the germline V gene. V lost 5 bases and J lost 0, with 17 bases in between. This CDR3 has 16 amino acids. As DNA, the CDR3 is TGCAGCGTTAGGACCTGGGGGCAGTTCTCCTACAATGAGCAGTTCTTC. Translated, it gives CSVRTWGQFSYNEQFF.

The V call is TRBV4-1, the J call TRBJ2-7; TRBD1 matches 7 bases. Looked up from germline, CDR1 is MGHRA and CDR2 is YSYEKL. This CDR3 has 13 residues. The ends lost 5 bases at V and 5 bases at J; junction bases unmatched: 6. CDR3 nucleotides: TGCGCCAGCAGCGGGACAGTGCTGCACGAGCAGTACTTC. It yields the protein CASSGTVLHEQYF.

The CDR3 coding sequence is TGTGCCAGTATCCCAGGGGAAGCCTATAATTCACCCCTCCACTTT. Its translation is CASIPGEAYNSPLHF. This chain links TRBV19 with TRBJ1-6, with a weak D call TRBD1 (6 bases). Germline assignment: CDR1 LNHDA and CDR2 SQIVND (reference sequence). Trimming took off 7 bases at V and 2 bases at J, with 12 bases between the two ends. The CDR3 extends over 15 amino acids.

The chain recombines TRBV7-8 with TRBJ1-2, with D unresolved. The length of the CDR3 is 13 residues. Germline values: CDR1 SGHVS, CDR2 FQNEAQ. Trimming removed 3 bases at V and 4 bases at J, with 9 bases between. The CDR3 is CASSLERTYGYTF. In DNA, the CDR3 is TGTGCCAGCAGCTTGGAACGGACCTATGGCTACACCTTC. Complete variable domain (other parts from reference TRBV7-8 and TRBJ1-2): GAGVSQSPRYKVAKRGQDVALRCDPISGHVSLFWYQQALGQGPEFLTYFQNEAQLDKSGLPSDRFFAERPEGSVSTLKIQRTQQEDSAVYLCASSLERTYGYTFGSGTRLTVV.

This rearrangement joins TRBV5-1 to TRBJ1-1, with TRBD1 identical over 10 bases. Losses at the gene ends were 1 base for V and 6 bases for J; bases not matched to a gene: 12. Germline V gives CDR1 SGHRS, CDR2 YFSETQ. The length of the CDR3 is 17 residues. The CDR3 DNA is TGCGCCAGCAGCTTGAAACGGAGCGGGACAGGGGATCCTGAAGCTTTCTTT. Its translation: CASSLKRSGTGDPEAFF. The full variable domain, its missing parts supplied by reference TRBV5-1 and TRBJ1-1, is KAGVTQTPRYLIKTRGQQVTLSCSPISGHRSVSWYQQTPGQGLQFLFEYFSETQRNKGNFPGRFSGRQFSNSRSEMNVSTLELGDSALYLCASSLKRSGTGDPEAFFGQGTRLTVV.

The chain links TRBV19 to TRBJ2-1; D may be TRBD1 (5 bases). The V end was cut by 6 bases, the J end by 0 bases, with 15 bases between. CDR1 and CDR2 from the germline V gene are LNHDA and SQIVND (reference sequence). The CDR3 extends over 16 amino acids. The CDR3 is CASSLGVRSSYNEQFF. The CDR3 DNA reads as TGTGCCAGTAGCTTAGGGGTGCGGAGCTCCTACAATGAGCAGTTCTTC.

The chain links TRBV4-2 to TRBJ2-2, with 7 nucleotides matching TRBD2. CDR3 length: 15 residues. CDR1 and CDR2 (germline): LGHNA, YNFKEQ. J was trimmed by 5 bases and V by 4 bases; bases with no gene match: 7. CDR3 nucleotide sequence: TGTGCCAGCAGCCCCCGGGCTAGCGGTACCGGGGAGCTGTTTTTT. As protein: CASSPRASGTGELFF.

The chain joins TRBV19 to TRBJ1-4; D uncertain. V lost 2 bases and J lost 10, with 5 bases in between. CDR1 is LNHDA, CDR2 SQIVND, per germline (reference sequence). The length of the CDR3 is 11 residues. This chain's CDR3 is CASSINRKLFF. In nucleotides, the CDR3 is TGTGCCAGTAGTATAAACAGAAAACTGTTTTTT.

The CDR3 DNA follows: TGCACCAGCAGCCGGGGACTAGCGGGATATCGGCGGGATACGCAGTATTTT. It translates to CTSSRGLAGYRRDTQYF. The chain is built from TRBV1 and TRBJ2-3; the listed D gene, TRBD2, was not tested against the DNA. TRBV1 is shown as a pseudogene. CDR3 length equals 17 residues.

V and J are TRBV19 and TRBJ1-2; a possible D gene is TRBD1 (5 bases). This CDR3 has 11 residues. CDR1 is LNHDA, CDR2 SQIVND, per germline (reference sequence). Trimming shortened V by 7 bases and J by 7 bases, and 10 bases separated the two germline ends. This CDR3 is CASKEGLGYTF. The CDR3 DNA follows: TGTGCCAGTAAGGAGGGGCTTGGCTACACCTTC. The complete variable domain, with remaining parts taken from reference TRBV19 and TRBJ1-2, reads DGGITQSPKYLFRKEGQNVTLSCEQNLNHDAMYWYRQDPGQGLRLIYYSQIVNDFQKGDIAEGYSVSREKKESFPLTVTSAQKNPTAFYLCASKEGLGYTFGSGTRLTVV.

V usage is TRBV7-9 and J usage is TRBJ1-4; TRBD1 agrees at 7 bases. V was pared by 5 bases and J by 8 bases, with 8 bases of the junction left unmatched. Germline lookup yields CDR1 SEHNR and CDR2 FQNEAQ (reference sequence). The CDR3 extends over 14 amino acids. CDR3 DNA: TGTGCCAGCAGCATCGCGACAGGGCAGGAAAAACTGTTTTTT. It codes for CASSIATGQEKLFF.

The CDR3 bases are TGCGCCAGCAGCCAAGAGGGGGGCGCAGGACAGCCCCAGCATTTT. The encoded protein is CASSQEGGAGQPQHF. The chain carries TRBV4-3 and TRBJ1-5; D is possibly TRBD1 (6 bases). The CDR3 covers 15 residues. V lost 0 bases, J lost 7 bases, and 13 bases lay in between. Germline V gene data show CDR1 as LGHNA and CDR2 as YSLEER.

This chain connects TRBV5-4 to TRBJ1-2, with 7 nucleotides matching TRBD1. Trimming removed 0 bases from V and 4 bases from J; junction bases left unmatched: 6. The CDR3 extends over 15 amino acids. CDR1 and CDR2 (germline): SGHNT, YYREEE (reference sequence). The CDR3 here is CASSLGAGGSYGYTF. CDR3 nucleotides: TGTGCCAGCAGCTTGGGGGCAGGGGGATCCTATGGCTACACCTTC.

The chain carries TRBV6-6 and TRBJ1-2; maybe TRBD1 (5 bases). The CDR3 is 14 residues long. V was shortened by 0 bases and J by 4 bases, with 9 bases between the two germline ends. Germline V gene lookup returns CDR1 MNHNY and CDR2 SVGAGI (reference sequence). Written as DNA, the CDR3 is TGTGCCAGCAGTTACTCGACAGAAGTCTATGGCTACACCTTC. It encodes CASSYSTEVYGYTF.

Comments on this clone: Sequence at one end of the junction differs from germline and may be a read error. Here the CDR3 DNA reads TGTGCCAGTAGTGGCGGACAGGGAAACTTGTCGTTC. Protein: CASSGGQGNLSF. The chain has TRBV19 and TRBJ2-7, with 8 bases identical to TRBD1. Germline CDR1 LNHDA, CDR2 SQIVND (reference sequence). The CDR3 runs 12 residues.

V and J are TRBV27 and TRBJ2-3, with D possibly being TRBD1 (6 bases). The length of the CDR3 is 15 residues. Per the germline V gene, CDR1 is MNHEY and CDR2 is SMNVEV (reference sequence). The ends were cut back, 1 base at V and 4 bases at J, with 12 bases in the middle. CDR3 sequence reads: CASSLWDNPPDTQYF. The DNA of the CDR3 is TGTGCCAGCAGTTTATGGGACAATCCCCCAGATACGCAGTATTTT.

The rearrangement joins TRBV5-6 to TRBJ2-2; maybe TRBD1 (5 bases). V lost 3 bases to trimming and J lost 6 bases, with 9 bases between them. CDR1 and CDR2 from the germline V gene are SGHDT and YYEEEE. This CDR3 comprises 13 residues. The CDR3 protein is CASSSDRPGELFF. Written as DNA, the CDR3 is TGTGCCAGCAGCTCCGACAGACCCGGGGAGCTGTTTTTT.